Following are 24 T cell receptor beta chains from one sample sequenced in a study of blood T cell repertoires in COVID-19. The assay was immunoSEQ multiplex PCR, and TCRdb's table has in-frame clones only and misses some. The data hold tens of thousands of clones, with approximately 90% observed a single time. The sequencing sample was made of peripheral blood. The origin of the receptors is a man aged 25-45 years with acute or convalescent COVID-19.

V is TRBV10-3 and J is TRBJ2-3, with D perhaps matching TRBD1 (6 bases). CDR3 size: 16 residues. Germline CDR1 is ENHRY and CDR2 is SYGVKD. Trimming stripped 2 bases from V and 0 bases from J, with 12 bases between. The CDR3 region is CAISETGQWSTDTQYF. The CDR3 DNA reads TGTGCCATCAGTGAGACCGGACAGTGGAGCACAGATACGCAGTATTTT.

The chain links TRBV2 to TRBJ2-2; TRBD2 might be the D (7 bases). The germline V and J ends were trimmed by 6 bases and 1 base, with 12 bases remaining between them. Per the germline V gene, CDR1 is SNHLY and CDR2 is FYNNEI. This CDR3 spans 15 amino acids. The CDR3 sequence is CASRTGGLNTGELFF. In nucleotides, the CDR3 is TGTGCCAGCAGGACGGGGGGCCTGAACACCGGGGAGCTGTTTTTT.

The gene calls are TRBV19 and TRBJ1-1; 9 nucleotides align to TRBD1. Germline lookup yields CDR1 LNHDA and CDR2 SQIVND (reference sequence). Trimming took 6 bases from V and 3 from J; bases not matched to a gene: 8. This CDR3 contains 15 residues. CDR3 DNA: TGTGCCAGTAGGCACAGGGGGCAGGTGGACACTGAAGCTTTCTTT. Its protein product is CASRHRGQVDTEAFF.

In its sample, this clone was seen once. The chain couples TRBV27 to TRBJ2-4; tentative D call: TRBD1 (6 bases). V was clipped by 2 bases and J by 2 bases, with 16 bases between them. Germline V gene data show CDR1 as MNHEY and CDR2 as SMNVEV (reference sequence). The CDR3 covers 17 residues. The CDR3 is CASSLPPAQGTKNIQYF. The CDR3 DNA is TGTGCCAGCAGTTTACCCCCTGCCCAGGGGACCAAAAACATTCAGTACTTC.

The chain recombines TRBV6-2 or TRBV6-3 with TRBJ2-5; 9 bases are shared with TRBD1. Germline assignment: CDR1 MNHEY and CDR2 SVGEGT. The ends lost 5 bases at V and 9 bases at J; junction bases unmatched: 22. This CDR3 spans 18 amino acids. CDR3 amino acids: CASSPTGGLVGLFLAQYF. The CDR3 bases are TGTGCCAGCAGTCCGACAGGGGGACTCGTCGGTTTGTTTTTGGCCCAGTACTTC.

The chain links TRBV5-1 to TRBJ1-2; 10 nucleotides agree with TRBD1. V was pared by 5 bases and J by 3 bases, with 13 bases of the junction left unmatched. CDR3 size: 17 residues. Per germline, CDR1 SGHRS and CDR2 YFSETQ. The CDR3: CASRLTGGASLDYGYTF. CDR3 nucleotide sequence: TGCGCCAGCAGATTGACAGGGGGCGCGTCTCTTGACTATGGCTACACCTTC.

The chain carries TRBV6-5 and TRBJ2-3, with no clear D. Germline lookup yields CDR1 MNHEY and CDR2 SVGAGI. The length of the CDR3 is 13 residues. V was pared by 0 bases and J by 8 bases, with 9 bases between. Written as DNA, the CDR3 is TGTGCCAGCAGTTACTCGATTTTCAGTACGCAGTATTTT. Amino acids: CASSYSIFSTQYF.

The rearrangement joins TRBV20-1 to TRBJ1-1; D might be TRBD1 (5 bases). Trimming removed 6 bases from V and 4 bases from J, with 9 bases in between. The CDR3 contains 11 residues. Germline values: CDR1 DFQATT, CDR2 SNEGSKA (reference sequence). CDR3 sequence (DNA): TGCAGTGCGCACGGGGGCACTGAAGCTTTCTTT. Translation gives CSAHGGTEAFF.

The chain combines TRBV6-5 with TRBJ1-2; the D gene is possibly TRBD1 (5 bases). V was trimmed by 7 bases and J by 2 bases, leaving 11 bases between them. The CDR3 sequence is 13 residues long. Germline CDR1 reads MNHEY; CDR2 reads SVGAGI. This chain's CDR3 is CASTPGGNYGYTF. As DNA, the CDR3 is TGTGCCAGCACCCCGGGGGGGAACTATGGCTACACCTTC.

Notes on this clone: The germline gene is not matched at one end of the junction; a read error may be the cause. The V and J genes are TRBV9 and TRBJ1-6; D ambiguous. The CDR3 extends over 15 amino acids. Germline CDR1 SGDLS, CDR2 YYNGEE. In nucleotides, the CDR3 is TGTGCCAGCAGCGTAGATCCTCATGCTAATTCGCCCCTCCACTTT. Its translation: CASSVDPHANSPLHF. The variable domain in full, with the rest retrieved from reference TRBV9 and TRBJ1-6, is DSGVTQTPKHLITATGQRVTLRCSPRSGDLSVYWYQQSLDQGLQFLIQYYNGEERAKGNILERFSAQQFPDLHSELNLSSLELGDSALYFCASSVDPHANSPLHFGNGTRLTVT.

The chain combines TRBV10-3 with TRBJ2-3, with D hard to call. The length of the CDR3 is 12 residues. The germline V and J ends were trimmed by 4 bases and 8 bases, with 10 bases remaining between them. CDR1 is ENHRY and CDR2 is SYGVKD in the germline V gene. The DNA of the CDR3 is TGTGCCATCAGTGTAGAAGCTAGTACGCAGTATTTT. Translating it yields CAISVEASTQYF.

The gene calls are TRBV13 and TRBJ1-4, with 8 bases that match TRBD1. V shed 7 bases and J 6 bases; nucleotides not matched to a gene: 1. Germline-derived CDR1 and CDR2 are PRHDT and FYEKMQ (reference sequence). The CDR3 has 12 amino acids. The CDR3 sequence is CASKTGDEKLFF. The CDR3 bases are TGTGCCAGCAAGACAGGGGATGAAAAACTGTTTTTT.

The chain carries TRBV12-3 or TRBV12-4 and TRBJ1-1, with a tentative D call TRBD1 (5 bases). There are 13 residues in the CDR3. Trimming stripped 4 bases from V and 0 bases from J, with 6 bases between. In nucleotides, the CDR3 is TGTGCCAGCAGTTCAGGGATGAACACTGAAGCTTTCTTT. This gives the protein CASSSGMNTEAFF.

The rearrangement joins TRBV7-8 to TRBJ2-5; no clear D gene. Between the trimmed V and J ends, which lost 5 bases and 0 bases, there was a span of 7 bases. The CDR3 loop spans 13 amino acids. Germline V lookup: CDR1 SGHVS, CDR2 FQNEAQ. For the CDR3, the DNA is TGTGCCAGCAGCCCATCCCACCAAGAGACCCAGTACTTC. As protein: CASSPSHQETQYF.

The sample holds one count of this clone. The rearrangement uses TRBV7-9 and TRBJ2-3; possible D gene TRBD2, 5 bases. The CDR3 is 14 amino acids. CDR1 and CDR2 (germline): SEHNR, FQNEAQ (reference sequence). Trimming took 4 bases from V and 1 from J, leaving 9 bases between them. The CDR3 spells CASSYSGGTDTQYF. As DNA, the CDR3 is TGTGCCAGCAGCTATTCCGGGGGCACAGATACGCAGTATTTT.

This clone was detected once. The chain couples TRBV7-8 to TRBJ2-3; 10 bases line up with TRBD2. Germline V gene sequence: CDR1 SGHVS, CDR2 FQNEAQ. CDR3 size: 17 residues. Losses at the gene ends were 1 base for V and 2 bases for J; bases not matched to a gene: 6. The CDR3 DNA reads as TGTGCCAGCAGCTTAGGTTTTAGCGGGGGGACCACAGATACGCAGTATTTT. Its translation: CASSLGFSGGTTDTQYF.

This clone was seen once. This chain connects TRBV29-1 to TRBJ2-5; D might be TRBD1 (6 bases). V shed 2 bases and J shed 1 base, with 8 bases lying between them. The CDR3 contains 13 residues. Germline loops: CDR1 SQVTM, CDR2 ANQGSEA. CDR3 DNA: TGCAGCGTTGAAAAGGACAGCCAAGAGACCCAGTACTTC. It yields the protein CSVEKDSQETQYF.

V is TRBV6-1 and J is TRBJ1-5; 7 bases match TRBD1. The CDR3 totals 19 residues. The germline gives CDR1 MNHNS, CDR2 SASEGT. With V trimmed by 0 bases and J by 3 bases, 14 bases remained unmatched. As DNA, the CDR3 is TGTGCCAGCAGTGAAGCGGGGGACAGAGGATGGTTCAACAATCAGCCCCAGCATTTT. Translated: CASSEAGDRGWFNNQPQHF.

The rearrangement uses TRBV27 and TRBJ2-3; TRBD1 aligns across 7 bases. The CDR3 is 15 amino acids. The germline CDR1 and CDR2 sequences are MNHEY and SMNVEV (reference sequence). The junction had 6 bases not matched to a gene; V was cut back by 5 bases and J by 1 base. This CDR3 is CASSPRQGRTDTQYF. DNA for the CDR3: TGTGCCAGCAGTCCCCGACAGGGCCGCACAGATACGCAGTATTTT.

This clone was observed once. The rearrangement links TRBV2 to TRBJ1-2, with D maybe TRBD1 (5 bases). This CDR3 comprises 15 residues. Looked up from germline, CDR1 is SNHLY and CDR2 is FYNNEI. V lost 5 bases and J 1 base, leaving 14 bases between the germline ends. The CDR3 DNA follows: TGTGCCAGCAGTCCGACAGCAGTCAATAACTATGGCTACACCTTC. It translates to CASSPTAVNNYGYTF.

This sequence joins TRBV6-2 or TRBV6-3 and TRBJ1-5, with no clear D. CDR1 and CDR2 (germline): MNHEY, SVGEGT. V dropped 5 bases and J dropped 1 base, with 24 bases sitting between them. This CDR3 comprises 19 residues. CDR3 sequence (DNA): TGTGCCAGCAGTCCCCTTCCTCTCAACCCTCGAGGAAGCAATCAGCCCCAGCATTTT. Residues: CASSPLPLNPRGSNQPQHF.

This clone showed up just once. J is TRBJ1-2 and V is TRBV19; TRBD1 agrees at 8 bases. Germline lookup yields CDR1 LNHDA and CDR2 SQIVND (reference sequence). The CDR3 has 14 amino acids. With V trimmed by 9 bases and J by 2 bases, 8 bases remained unmatched. For the CDR3, the DNA is TGTGCCAGCACCCGACAGGGGCCCAACTATGGCTACACCTTC. This encodes CASTRQGPNYGYTF.

This chain connects TRBV7-9 to TRBJ1-1; D perhaps matches TRBD1 (5 bases). V was trimmed by 4 bases and J by 0 bases, leaving 15 bases between them. Per the germline V gene, CDR1 is SEHNR and CDR2 is FQNEAQ (reference sequence). CDR3 length equals 16 residues. The DNA of the CDR3 is TGTGCCAGCAGCTCGCTCGAACAGGACATGAACACTGAAGCTTTCTTT. Translation gives CASSSLEQDMNTEAFF.

This chain links TRBV21-1 with TRBJ1-6; TRBD1, the table's D call, was not compared with the DNA. TRBV21-1 is described as a pseudogene. The CDR3 runs 16 residues. CDR3 coding DNA: TGTGCCAGCAGCACCTCCGACAGGGTCGATAATTCACCCCTCCACTTT. Its translation: CASSTSDRVDNSPLHF.